This T cell receptor (beta chain) was sequenced for a study of T cell changes during pregnancy in multiple sclerosis. CDR3 length equals 16 residues. Trimming at V came to 1 base and at J to 1 base, leaving 3 bases not matched to a gene. The germline CDR1 and CDR2 sequences are LGHNA and YSLEER. Sequenced by immunoSEQ multiplex PCR; TCRdb stores in-frame clones only, minus some. Here the sample spans 45,000 to 50,000 clones, 80% to 95% being singletons. This clone was detected once. This chain uses TRBV4-3 with TRBJ2-3; 9 nucleotides match TRBD2. The material sequenced was peripheral blood, taken in the third trimester of pregnancy. The sequence came from a female donor with multiple sclerosis, enrolled in a pregnancy study. Here the CDR3 reads CASSQGRLAGTDTQYF. The CDR3 DNA reads TGCGCCAGCAGCCAAGGGCGACTAGCGGGCACAGATACGCAGTATTTT.